The 25 T cell receptor beta chains listed next were all sequenced from one sample in a study of blood T cell dynamics during melanoma immunotherapy. Whole-study results and caveats: The most clonal sorted CD8+ subset, immune-effector cells, was closest to cell-free DNA CDR3 sequences.

The repertoire was sequenced with immunoSEQ multiplex PCR; TCRdb's copy has only in-frame clones and lacks some. The sample lists about 2,000 clones; around 76% were seen once. Time point meaning: week 3, after first cycle of checkpoint inhibitor. The CD3+ CD4- CD8+ CD45RA- CD45RO-high CD27- CCR7- memory phenotype defined TIE cells. Their antigen targets remain unknown. The sample in question was CD8+ T cells from blood, obtained from a patient treated with checkpoint blockade. The receptors here all came from a human donor with melanoma.

This clone occurred a few times. The chain combines TRBV4-2 with TRBJ2-7; 9 positions match TRBD2. This CDR3 has 15 residues. In germline, CDR1 is LGHNA, CDR2 YNFKEQ. The V and J ends lost 4 bases and 2 bases, in that order; junction bases with no gene match: 6. CDR3 region: CASSPSTSGTYEQYF. The CDR3 nucleotides are TGTGCCAGCAGCCCGTCGACTAGCGGAACCTACGAGCAGTACTTC.

This chain joins TRBV12-2 and TRBJ2-1; no check of the table's D call, TRBD1, against the DNA was made. TRBV12-2 is described as a pseudogene. This CDR3 is built from 16 residues. The CDR3 DNA reads TGTGCAAGTCGCTTAGCGGTGAGCAGGCTCTACAATGAGCAGTTCTTC. This encodes CASRLAVSRLYNEQFF.

J is TRBJ2-7 and V is TRBV9, with 9 bases lining up with TRBD2. This CDR3 region has 13 residues. Germline V gives CDR1 SGDLS, CDR2 YYNGEE. J gave up 3 bases and V 4 bases, and 2 bases lay outside the gene matches. The CDR3 sequence: CASSRSGSYEQYF. The CDR3 DNA reads as TGTGCCAGCAGCCGTAGCGGGAGCTACGAGCAGTACTTC. Full variable domain (missing parts from reference TRBV9 and TRBJ2-7): DSGVTQTPKHLITATGQRVTLRCSPRSGDLSVYWYQQSLDQGLQFLIQYYNGEERAKGNILERFSAQQFPDLHSELNLSSLELGDSALYFCASSRSGSYEQYFGPGTRLTVT.

This clone is a singleton in its sample. The chain links TRBV27 to TRBJ2-7, with TRBD2 identical over 7 bases. V lost 6 bases and J lost 7; bases outside the gene matches: 9. CDR3 length: 13 amino acids. Germline V gene sequence: CDR1 MNHEY, CDR2 SMNVEV (reference sequence). The CDR3 spells CASSPGTTWEQYF. CDR3 nucleotide sequence: TGTGCCAGCAGCCCCGGGACTACCTGGGAGCAGTACTTC.

This clone appeared a single time. The chain joins TRBV11-2 to TRBJ2-1; D remains ambiguous. The CDR3 consists of 12 residues. Trimming shortened V by 5 bases and J by 6 bases, and 8 bases separated the two germline ends. The germline V gene encodes CDR1 SGHAT and CDR2 FQNNGV. Written as DNA, the CDR3 is TGTGCCAGCAGCCTAGTGGTCAATGAGCAGTTCTTC. This codes for CASSLVVNEQFF.

The gene calls are TRBV28 and TRBJ1-1; D is ambiguous. V was clipped by 2 bases and J by 2 bases, with 9 bases between them. The germline gives CDR1 MDHEN, CDR2 SYDVKM. This CDR3 has 14 amino acids. In nucleotides, the CDR3 is TGTGCCAGCAGTTTAAGACCCTTAAACACTGAAGCTTTCTTT. Residues: CASSLRPLNTEAFF.

The chain is built from TRBV28 and TRBJ2-2; D might be TRBD1 or TRBD2, each matching 6 bases. Deletions cut 6 bases from V and 9 bases from J, with 14 bases between. The CDR3 contains 13 residues. CDR1 is MDHEN and CDR2 is SYDVKM in the germline V gene. CDR3 bases: TGTGCCAGCAGGGAACCCGGGGGCTGGGAGCTGTTTTTT. Protein product: CASREPGGWELFF.

With respect to this clone: This specimen includes other DNA sequences encoding the same CDR3. J is TRBJ1-2 and V is TRBV7-9; tentative D call: TRBD1 (6 bases). V lost 0 bases to trimming and J lost 10 bases, with 18 bases between them. This CDR3 is built from 15 residues. Looked up from germline, CDR1 is SEHNR and CDR2 is FQNEAQ (reference sequence). CDR3 sequence: CASSLALDSHYAYTF. CDR3 coding DNA: TGTGCCAGCAGCTTAGCCTTGGACAGCCATTACGCCTACACCTTC.

The V gene is TRBV7-2, the J gene TRBJ1-5; the match to TRBD1 covers 8 bases. CDR1 and CDR2 from the germline V gene are SGHTA and FQGNSA. The CDR3 is 15 amino acids. J was trimmed by 3 bases and V by 1 base; bases with no gene match: 2. In DNA form, the CDR3 reads TGTGCCAGCAGCTTAGACAGGGGGTTCAATCAGCCCCAGCATTTT. This sequence encodes CASSLDRGFNQPQHF.

The genes are TRBV14 and TRBJ2-2; 9 positions agree with TRBD2. The trim removed 0 bases at V and 4 bases at J, leaving 9 bases unmatched. CDR1 is SGHDN and CDR2 is FVKESK in the germline V gene. The CDR3 loop spans 18 amino acids. The CDR3 protein is CASSQDEFVAGVTGELFF. DNA of the CDR3: TGTGCCAGCAGCCAAGATGAATTCGTAGCGGGAGTCACCGGGGAGCTGTTTTTT.

This clone was recorded a few times. The rearrangement links TRBV27 to TRBJ2-7, with a weak D call TRBD1 (5 bases). CDR1 and CDR2 (germline): MNHEY, SMNVEV (reference sequence). This CDR3 spans 15 amino acids. V shed 2 bases and J shed 3 bases, with 14 bases lying between them. Written as DNA, the CDR3 is TGTGCCAGCAGTTTAAGTCTCCAGGGCAGCTACGAGCAGTACTTC. Translating gives CASSLSLQGSYEQYF.

The V gene is TRBV7-9, the J gene TRBJ2-7, with D hard to call. V was pared by 5 bases and J by 5 bases, with 13 bases between. CDR1 and CDR2 (germline): SEHNR, FQNEAQ (reference sequence). This CDR3 is built from 13 residues. The DNA of the CDR3 is TGTGCCAGCAGCCCCGCGGTGACCCACGAGCAGTACTTC. It yields the protein CASSPAVTHEQYF.

The chain uses TRBV4-3 and TRBJ2-1; a possible D gene is TRBD1 (6 bases). With 4 bases removed from V and 7 bases from J, the gap between germline ends came to 17 bases. Germline V lookup: CDR1 LGHNA, CDR2 YSLEER. The CDR3 is 15 amino acids. The CDR3 DNA sequence: TGCGCCAGCAGCCCCAACAGGGCCGCTAATAATGAGCAGTTCTTC. Its protein product is CASSPNRAANNEQFF.

In its sample, this clone was seen a few times. The chain combines TRBV19 with TRBJ1-1; D is unresolved. The length of the CDR3 is 15 residues. Per the germline V gene, CDR1 is LNHDA and CDR2 is SQIVND (reference sequence). Trimming removed 3 bases from V and 4 bases from J, with 15 bases in between. CDR3 amino acids: CASSILPGESTEAFF. The DNA for the CDR3 is TGTGCCAGTAGTATCTTACCTGGGGAGAGCACTGAAGCTTTCTTT.

V and J are TRBV2 and TRBJ2-1, with D unclear. Germline V gives CDR1 SNHLY, CDR2 FYNNEI. The CDR3 has 16 amino acids. V lost 3 bases to trimming and J lost 0 bases, with 12 bases between them. CDR3 sequence (DNA): TGTGCCAGCAGTGAGATTGGAGCGAGCTCCTACAATGAGCAGTTCTTC. It encodes CASSEIGASSYNEQFF.

The chain combines TRBV7-9 with TRBJ2-7; perhaps TRBD2 as D (5 bases). Germline lookup yields CDR1 SEHNR and CDR2 FQNEAQ (reference sequence). CDR3 length: 14 residues. The V end was cut by 6 bases, the J end by 0 bases, with 12 bases between. Here the CDR3 DNA reads TGTGCCAGCAGTCTTGATCGGGGCTCCTACGAGCAGTACTTC. Translated, it gives CASSLDRGSYEQYF. Full variable domain (remainder filled in from reference TRBV7-9 and TRBJ2-7): DTGVSQNPRHKITKRGQNVTFRCDPISEHNRLYWYRQTLGQGPEFLTYFQNEAQLEKSRLLSDRFSAERPKGSFSTLEIQRTEQGDSAMYLCASSLDRGSYEQYFGPGTRLTVT.

The chain is built from TRBV6-6 and TRBJ2-7; tentatively, D is TRBD1 (5 bases). The length of the CDR3 is 12 residues. Germline CDR1 reads MNHNY; CDR2 reads SVGAGI (reference sequence). V gave up 4 bases and J gave up 5 bases, with 9 bases separating them. CDR3 DNA: TGTGCCAGCAGTTTGACAGTGAACGAGCAGTACTTC. Protein sequence: CASSLTVNEQYF.

V and J are TRBV14 and TRBJ2-7; D may be TRBD1 (6 bases). This CDR3 comprises 15 residues. V was shortened by 4 bases and J by 0 bases, with 13 bases between the two germline ends. Germline V gives CDR1 SGHDN, CDR2 FVKESK. DNA of the CDR3: TGTGCCAGCAGCCCCTACAGGGTAATCTCCTACGAGCAGTACTTC. Translation gives CASSPYRVISYEQYF. The full variable domain, rest sourced from reference TRBV14 and TRBJ2-7, is EAGVTQFPSHSVIEKGQTVTLRCDPISGHDNLYWYRRVMGKEIKFLLHFVKESKQDESGMPNNRFLAERTGGTYSTLKVQPAELEDSGVYFCASSPYRVISYEQYFGPGTRLTVT.

The chain joins TRBV9 to TRBJ2-5; D is uncertain. CDR1 SGDLS and CDR2 YYNGEE come from the germline V gene. V was shortened by 0 bases and J by 3 bases, with 6 bases between the two germline ends. CDR3 length equals 13 residues. CDR3 nucleotide sequence: TGTGCCAGCAGCGTAGAAAGCGAAGAGACCCAGTACTTC. This sequence encodes CASSVESEETQYF.

V gene TRBV11-1 combines with J gene TRBJ2-7; 10 nucleotides align to TRBD1. Losses at the gene ends were 2 bases for V and 7 bases for J; bases not matched to a gene: 8. The CDR3 loop spans 15 amino acids. Germline V gene data show CDR1 as SGHAT and CDR2 as FQDESV (reference sequence). In nucleotides, the CDR3 is TGTGCCAGCAGCTTAATCGGACAGGGGGATAGAGAGCAGTACTTC. Protein sequence: CASSLIGQGDREQYF. The full variable domain, with the rest looked up from reference TRBV11-1 and TRBJ2-7, is EAEVAQSPRYKITEKSQAVAFWCDPISGHATLYWYRQILGQGPELLVQFQDESVVDDSQLPKDRFSAERLKGVDSTLKIQPAELGDSAMYLCASSLIGQGDREQYFGPGTRLTVT.

The chain employs TRBV5-6 and TRBJ1-5; 8 nucleotides line up with TRBD1. Trimming cost V 4 bases and J 0 bases; bases outside gene matches: 12. There are 18 residues in the CDR3. In germline, CDR1 is SGHDT, CDR2 YYEEEE. CDR3 amino acids: CASSAPRTGLTSNQPQHF. CDR3 nucleotide sequence: TGTGCCAGCAGCGCTCCCAGGACAGGGCTAACTAGCAATCAGCCCCAGCATTTT.

The chain carries TRBV29-1 and TRBJ2-2, with D possibly matching TRBD1 (6 bases). Deletions cut 2 bases from V and 0 bases from J, with 22 bases between. Germline V gene lookup returns CDR1 SQVTM and CDR2 ANQGSEA. The CDR3 consists of 19 residues. In nucleotides, the CDR3 is TGCAGCGTTGAAAACAGGGTGAGCGCGGCAACTTCGAACACCGGGGAGCTGTTTTTT. Translation gives CSVENRVSAATSNTGELFF.

The chain carries TRBV28 and TRBJ2-7, with D perhaps given as TRBD1 or TRBD2 (6 bases each). With 5 bases removed from V and 3 bases from J, the gap between germline ends came to 14 bases. This CDR3 has 14 amino acids. Per germline, CDR1 MDHEN and CDR2 SYDVKM. The CDR3 DNA reads as TGTGCCAGCAGTCATCTACAGGGACTCTACGAGCAGTACTTC. Amino acids: CASSHLQGLYEQYF. The full variable domain, its missing parts supplied by reference TRBV28 and TRBJ2-7, is DVKVTQSSRYLVKRTGEKVFLECVQDMDHENMFWYRQDPGLGLRLIYFSYDVKMKEKGDIPEGYSVSREKKERFSLILESASTNQTSMYLCASSHLQGLYEQYFGPGTRLTVT.

V gene TRBV14 combines with J gene TRBJ2-7, with 8 bases that match TRBD1. This CDR3 has 15 amino acids. After removal of 2 bases from V and 5 bases from J, the junction contained 8 bases not matched to a gene. Germline CDR1 reads SGHDN; CDR2 reads FVKESK. The CDR3 loop reads CASSQMTGVYNEQYF. For the CDR3, the DNA is TGTGCCAGCAGCCAAATGACAGGGGTCTACAACGAGCAGTACTTC.

For the CDR3, the DNA is TGTGCCAGTAGTATGGGGTTCCCCGGTAATGAGCAGTTCTTC. It encodes CASSMGFPGNEQFF. The chain employs TRBV19 and TRBJ2-1; D is ambiguous. The germline V gene encodes CDR1 LNHDA and CDR2 SQIVND (reference sequence). The V end lost 3 bases, the J end lost 7 bases, and 13 bases lay between the germline ends. The CDR3 runs 14 residues.